This TCR beta chain was retrieved from a study of stem cell transplantation in POMP-related autoinflammatory disease (dated by TCRdb to the early 2020s). In the study overall: The study hypothesis was that defective thymoproteasomes impair MHC class I-dependent CD8+ T-cell differentiation and positive selection, which skews the TRB repertoire. To find out how POMP deficiency affects T-cell receptor beta repertoire diversity and CDR3 characteristics, high-throughput TRB sequencing was used. DNA chimerism analysis after transplant demonstrated 100% donor engraftment of neutrophils and platelets for up to one year. Prior to transplant, the patients had CD4+ naive T-cell skewing, low CD8+ T-cell proportions, and decreased T-cell cytokine secretion. General study outcomes and caveats: The number of unique TRB V-J gene pairings in PRAID patients was restricted. In PRAID patients, the trend toward increased clonality and lower diversity reached statistical significance only for regulatory T cells. PRAID patients trended toward lower TRB diversity and higher clonality across all analyzed T-cell subsets.

For this clone: It has no known antigen specificity. Base qualities are not recorded, but no much larger clone differs from it by a single base.

This sample's time point label indicates: after hematopoietic stem cell transplant. PRAID was characterized by prominent immunodeficiency alongside autoinflammation. Before TRB sequencing, the T-cell subsets, namely conventional T cells, CD8+ T cells, regulatory T cells, and T follicular helper cells, were sorted. V is reduced by 3 bases and J by 4 bases, leaving a spacing of 12 bases between them. From its cysteine to its phenylalanine, the CDR3 spans 14 amino acids. Just the 42-base CDR3 DNA is kept, in frame starting at base 1. The germline V gene (reference sequence) specifies LGHDT as CDR1 and YNNKEL as CDR2. Library construction relied on the immunoSEQ multiplex PCR assay. In the original analysis: Shannon entropy, which takes clonal size distribution into account, was used to quantify repertoire diversity. The Gini-Simpson index (Simpson_1-D) served as the measure of how unequally clonotypes were distributed. TCRdb obtained this table from immuneACCESS and retained in-frame rearrangements with V and J assigned. These tables miss some clones; where compared with another copy, unresolved V genes account for less than half of the shortfall, and the remainder is unexplained. V and J calls plus clone size are reproduced from that table; the DNA served to infer D and trimming. A total of about 68,000 clones appear in this sample, roughly 91% of them only once. The ten largest clones capture roughly 0.7% of the sample.

The receptor chain draws on TRBV3-1 (or the pseudogene TRBV3-2) and TRBJ1-2; no D segment can be confidently identified. The sample in question was CD4+ T cells from PBMCs, obtained after stem cell transplantation. The sequence was obtained from a human patient with POMP-related autoinflammation and immune dysregulation (PRAID). Some T cells may have been brought in with the graft after a transplant. The CDR3: CASSHQREGYGYTF. The nucleotide sequence reads TGTGCCAGCAGCCACCAGAGGGAGGGCTATGGCTACACCTTC.